This T cell receptor (beta chain) was identified during a study of T cells in narcolepsy. CDR1 LNHDA and CDR2 SQIVND come from the germline V gene (reference sequence). The CDR3 runs 11 residues. With 6 bases removed from V and 11 bases from J, the gap between germline ends came to 11 bases. The repertoire was sequenced with immunoSEQ multiplex PCR; TCRdb's copy has only in-frame clones and lacks some. Of 35,000 to 40,000 clones in the sample, around 82% were seen once. Comments on this clone: Its antigen is unidentified.

General study results and limits: Comparing one patient's CSF and blood CD4+ clonotypes highlighted HCRT- and TRIB2-specific autoreactive clonotypes.

This receptor was identified in a human donor with narcolepsy. The chain has TRBV19 and TRBJ1-5; D ambiguous. What was sequenced was CD45RA- memory CD4+ T cells from PBMCs. The CDR3 nucleotides are TGTGCCAGTAGCCCTGGGAGGGCCCAGCATTTT. It translates to CASSPGRAQHF.